This T cell receptor beta chain was recorded in a study of blood T cell repertoires in COVID-19 (dated by TCRdb to 2019 to 2021). Background on the whole study: Collaborator samples came from the United States, Italy and Spain and covered acute and convalescent phases of COVID-19. The prospective study material was composed of cDNA or gDNA derived from T cells, B-cell-depleted T cells, or PBMCs. Deeply sampled blood TCRbeta repertoires from subjects exposed to, actively infected with, or recovered from COVID-19 were included in the dataset. A freely available public database, intended as a resource for researchers studying the immune response to SARS-CoV-2, is where the repertoires were released. The samples were drawn from the first 160 participants of the ongoing ImmuneRACE study and from 1,254 subjects provided by 6 global collaborators. A de-identified subject ID, COVID-19 status, age in years and sex were almost always included in the sample metadata. Where available, HLA class I and class II types were taken from metadata supplied by the sample provider and were not determined by assay-based typing. Broader findings and caveats from the paper: The quantity of clinical and demographic metadata differed by source and by participant and was supplied without curation.

Each collaborating institution followed its own protocols to collect whole blood in K2EDTA tubes. For TCRbeta analysis, collaborators shipped samples in one of three forms: frozen whole blood, isolated PBMCs, or DNA extracted from either of those sample types. Measured from the cysteine to the phenylalanine, the CDR3 is 17 residues long. CDR3 DNA is the only sequence kept; it has 51 bases, read in frame from the first base. V has 0 bases trimmed and J has 4 bases trimmed; junction bases matching no gene number 8. According to the germline V gene (reference sequence), CDR1 reads SGHNT and CDR2 reads YYREEE. TCRbeta CDR3 regions were amplified from genomic DNA using the immunoSEQ Assay, a bias-controlled multiplex PCR. For the original study's pipeline: Nucleated cell counts per sample were estimated from amplification of reference gene primers within the assay. To quantify the absolute abundance of each unique TCRbeta CDR3 rearrangement, sequence reads were collapsed and filtered. For each sample, productive Simpson clonality was calculated as the square root of Simpson's diversity index over productive rearrangements. Entries here come from immuneACCESS through TCRdb and include only in-frame sequences with V and J called. Some clones fail to appear in such tables; in the studies checked, an unresolved V gene covers under half of the shortfall, and the cause of the remainder is unknown. V, J and clone size are those of that table, while D and trimming were read from the DNA. This sample gives about 200,000 clones in total; about 90% of them show up just once. The ten largest clones take up roughly 2% of the sample.

About this clone itself: Its antigen remains unidentified. It has no much larger one-base neighbor in the sample; base qualities were not kept.

The V and J segments used are TRBV5-4 and TRBJ2-1, with 9 junctional bases fitting TRBD2. Sequencing used peripheral blood. This sequence was found in a woman aged 45 to 65 with acute or convalescent COVID-19. The CDR3 amino acid sequence is: CASSLGLAGDKYNEQFF. Read as DNA, the sequence is TGTGCCAGCAGCTTGGGGTTAGCGGGAGACAAATACAATGAGCAGTTCTTC.